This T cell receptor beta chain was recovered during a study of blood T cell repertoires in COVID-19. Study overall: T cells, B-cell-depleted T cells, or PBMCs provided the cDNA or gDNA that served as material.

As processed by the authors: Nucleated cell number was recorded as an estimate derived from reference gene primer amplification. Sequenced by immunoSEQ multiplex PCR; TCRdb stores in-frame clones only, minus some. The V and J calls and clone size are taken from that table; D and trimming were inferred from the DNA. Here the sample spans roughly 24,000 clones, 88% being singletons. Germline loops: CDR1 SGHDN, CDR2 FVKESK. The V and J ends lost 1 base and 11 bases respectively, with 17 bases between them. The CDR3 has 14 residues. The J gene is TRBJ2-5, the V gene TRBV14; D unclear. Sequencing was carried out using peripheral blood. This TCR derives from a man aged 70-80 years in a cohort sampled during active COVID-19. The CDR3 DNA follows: TGTGCCAGCAGCCAAGTATGCCGAGGCCGAGAGCAGTACTTC. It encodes CASSQVCRGREQYF.